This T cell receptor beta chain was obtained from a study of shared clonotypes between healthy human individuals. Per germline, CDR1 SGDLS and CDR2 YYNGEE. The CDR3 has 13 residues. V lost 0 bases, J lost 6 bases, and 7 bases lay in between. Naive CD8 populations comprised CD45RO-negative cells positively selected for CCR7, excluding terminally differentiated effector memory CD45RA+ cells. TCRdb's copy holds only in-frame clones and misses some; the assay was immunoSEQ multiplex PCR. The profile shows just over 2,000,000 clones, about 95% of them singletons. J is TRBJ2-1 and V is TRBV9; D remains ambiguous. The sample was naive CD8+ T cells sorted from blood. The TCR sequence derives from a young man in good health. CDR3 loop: CASSVVISNEQFF. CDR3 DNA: TGTGCCAGCAGCGTAGTAATCAGCAATGAGCAGTTCTTC.